Each of the 10 T cell receptor beta chains below was sequenced from the same sample in a study of cytomegalovirus exposure and HLA in healthy donors. Assay used: immunoSEQ multiplex PCR; TCRdb lists only in-frame clones, some missing. The sample records some 170,000 clones, under 90% being singletons. The sequenced sample was PBMCs. These receptors all come from a man younger than 35 in good health and CMV-seropositive.

V is TRBV30 and J is TRBJ2-7, with 7 bases lining up with TRBD1. Germline values: CDR1 GTSNPN, CDR2 SVGIG (reference sequence). The CDR3 runs to 14 residues. CDR3 loop: CAATTDGTAYEQYF. Written as DNA, the CDR3 is TGTGCAGCTACAACCGACGGGACAGCCTACGAGCAGTACTTC.

The chain joins TRBV5-1 to TRBJ2-4; TRBD2 matches 8 bases. CDR3 length equals 16 residues. V lost 0 bases to trimming and J lost 5 bases; unmatched junction nucleotides: 7. The germline CDR1 and CDR2 sequences are SGHRS and YFSETQ. This chain's CDR3 is CASSLGFGREQNIQYF. In DNA form, the CDR3 reads TGCGCCAGCAGCTTGGGCTTCGGGAGGGAGCAAAACATTCAGTACTTC.

This sequence joins TRBV18 and TRBJ1-5, with 8 nucleotides matching TRBD1. V lost 6 bases, J lost 5 bases, and 6 bases stayed unmatched. The CDR3 contains 14 residues. Germline lookup yields CDR1 KGHSH and CDR2 LQKENI. The CDR3 region has the DNA TGTGCCAGCTCCCGACAGGGGACGGATCAGCCCCAGCATTTT. Its protein product is CASSRQGTDQPQHF.

This clone occurred a few times. V usage is TRBV21-1 and J usage is TRBJ2-1; no DNA check was done on the table's D call, TRBD2. TRBV21-1 is a known pseudogene. This CDR3 spans 19 amino acids. This CDR3 is CASSIGEEDSSDRYNEQFF. In DNA, the CDR3 is TGTGCCAGCAGCATAGGGGAGGAGGACTCTAGTGACCGCTACAATGAGCAGTTCTTC.

The V call is TRBV28, the J call TRBJ2-7, with 7 bases lining up with TRBD2. Trimming at V came to 7 bases and at J to 6 bases, leaving 6 bases not matched to a gene. The CDR3 is 12 amino acids. The germline V gene encodes CDR1 MDHEN and CDR2 SYDVKM. CDR3 sequence: CASTGLLPEQYF. The CDR3 coding sequence is TGTGCCAGCACGGGACTACTCCCCGAGCAGTACTTC.

V usage is TRBV10-3 and J usage is TRBJ2-3; D unclear. V was cut by 4 bases and J by 4 bases, with 9 bases left in between. The CDR3 has 13 residues. Germline CDR1 ENHRY, CDR2 SYGVKD. CDR3 sequence reads: CAISVGDSDTQYF. The CDR3 DNA reads TGTGCCATCAGTGTGGGTGACTCAGATACGCAGTATTTT.

The rearrangement links TRBV29-1 to TRBJ2-7, with TRBD2 as a possible D gene (7 bases). CDR3 length: 14 amino acids. In germline, CDR1 is SQVTM, CDR2 ANQGSEA. Trimming took 7 bases from V and 7 from J, leaving 23 bases between them. The CDR3 DNA reads TGCAGCGCAGAGGGGGGGAAAATACAGCGTGAGCAGTACTTC. Translated: CSAEGGKIQREQYF.

The V and J genes are TRBV2 and TRBJ2-7; 9 bases match TRBD2. V was clipped by 6 bases and J by 0 bases; unmatched bases: 9. Germline CDR1 SNHLY, CDR2 FYNNEI. The CDR3 has 16 residues. The CDR3 spells CASRLTSGPFSYEQYF. The CDR3, as DNA: TGTGCCAGCAGGCTAACTAGCGGGCCGTTCTCCTACGAGCAGTACTTC.

The chain is built from TRBV5-1 and TRBJ2-5; 11 positions match TRBD2. The CDR3 totals 14 residues. The V segment lost 4 bases and the J segment 3 bases; nucleotides outside the gene matches: 2. Germline CDR1 reads SGHRS; CDR2 reads YFSETQ. The CDR3 nucleotides are TGCGCCAGCAGCCCACTAGCGGGAGAAGAGACCCAGTACTTC. Protein product: CASSPLAGEETQYF.

V gene TRBV4-1 combines with J gene TRBJ2-3; D is ambiguous. Trimming removed 4 bases at V and 2 bases at J, with 7 bases between. The CDR3 totals 13 residues. CDR1 is MGHRA and CDR2 is YSYEKL in the germline V gene. The CDR3: CASSRAYTDTQYF. CDR3 DNA: TGCGCCAGCAGCCGGGCGTACACAGATACGCAGTATTTT.